Presented here are 18 T cell receptor beta chains from one specimen sequenced in a study of blood T cell repertoires in COVID-19. The table came from immunoSEQ multiplex PCR; TCRdb's copy has only in-frame clones and leaves some out. The sample contains about 130,000 clones, 85% to 90% of which appear only once. Sequenced input: peripheral blood. These receptors were obtained from an elderly woman with acute or convalescent COVID-19.

The chain carries TRBV5-1 and TRBJ1-6; 7 positions match TRBD1. The trim removed 0 bases at V and 14 bases at J, leaving 23 bases unmatched. CDR3 length: 19 residues. CDR1 and CDR2 from the germline V gene are SGHRS and YFSETQ. CDR3 sequence: CASSLGGTDSGRLVTSLHF. The CDR3 region has the DNA TGCGCCAGCAGCTTGGGAGGGACAGACTCCGGGCGGCTGGTGACATCCCTCCACTTT.

V gene TRBV3-1 (or the pseudogene TRBV3-2) combines with J gene TRBJ1-2; 9 bases map to TRBD1. V lost 3 bases, J lost 8 bases, and 10 bases stayed unmatched. Germline V CDR1 and CDR2: LGHDT, YNNKEL (reference sequence). CDR3 length: 15 amino acids. As DNA, the CDR3 is TGTGCCAGCAGCCAGGGACAGGGAGCTCCGGGCGGCTACACCTTC. The encoded protein is CASSQGQGAPGGYTF.

In this sample, this clone turned up a few times. V and J are TRBV5-4 and TRBJ1-2; 7 positions match TRBD1. CDR1 SGHNT and CDR2 YYREEE come from the germline V gene (reference sequence). V lost 3 bases and J lost 6; bases outside the gene matches: 5. The CDR3 is 13 residues long. Here the CDR3 reads CASSSTGVNGYTF. The CDR3 DNA is TGTGCCAGCAGCTCTACAGGGGTAAATGGCTACACCTTC.

The rearrangement joins TRBV9 to TRBJ1-1; the D is unclear. The CDR3 is 15 residues long. Trimming left V 3 bases short and J 3 bases short, with 15 bases between. Germline V CDR1 and CDR2: SGDLS, YYNGEE. CDR3 residues: CASSATPHRDTEAFF. CDR3 coding DNA: TGTGCCAGCAGCGCCACCCCACACAGAGACACTGAAGCTTTCTTT.

This sequence joins TRBV29-1 and TRBJ1-3; D call uncertain. There are 12 residues in the CDR3. Trimming stripped 6 bases from V and 11 bases from J, with 17 bases between. Germline V gene sequence: CDR1 SQVTM, CDR2 ANQGSEA. The CDR3 region is CSVDPYRSAIYF. CDR3 bases: TGCAGCGTGGATCCGTATCGGAGTGCCATATATTTT.

The genes are TRBV10-2 and TRBJ1-1, with 10 bases fitting TRBD1. V dropped 11 bases and J dropped 3; count of bases not matched to a gene: 9. The CDR3 spans 14 residues. CDR1 and CDR2 (germline): WSHSY, SAAADI. CDR3 protein: CAVRQGALDTEAFF. As DNA, the CDR3 is TGCGCCGTCCGACAGGGGGCGCTGGACACTGAAGCTTTCTTT.

This clone has just one count. V usage is TRBV7-3 and J usage is TRBJ2-1; a possible D gene is TRBD1 (6 bases). Germline V gives CDR1 SGHTA, CDR2 FQGTGA. There are 14 residues in the CDR3. Trimming stripped 5 bases from V and 8 bases from J, with 16 bases between. The CDR3 protein is CASSHGQPTDEQFF. The CDR3 DNA is TGTGCCAGCAGCCATGGACAGCCGACCGATGAGCAGTTCTTC.

V usage is TRBV5-1 and J usage is TRBJ1-2; D uncertain. The CDR3 is made up of 15 amino acids. V lost 0 bases to trimming and J lost 2 bases, with 11 bases between them. Germline V gives CDR1 SGHRS, CDR2 YFSETQ. This CDR3 is CASSLEGGRNYGYTF. The CDR3 DNA sequence: TGCGCCAGCAGCTTGGAAGGAGGAAGGAACTATGGCTACACCTTC.

The chain combines TRBV6-5 with TRBJ1-3, with a tentative D call TRBD1 (6 bases). CDR1 and CDR2 from the germline V gene are MNHEY and SVGAGI. This CDR3 is 15 amino acids long. Trimming shortened V by 6 bases and J by 4 bases, and 16 bases separated the two germline ends. The CDR3 loop is CASSSQRGWGNTIYF. The CDR3 bases are TGTGCCAGCAGCTCCCAAAGGGGGTGGGGAAACACCATATATTTT.

The CDR3 DNA reads as TGTGCCAGCAACCGCCGGGACAGGGTTGGGTACGAGCAGTACGTC. Translating it yields CASNRRDRVGYEQYV. The rearrangement links TRBV27 to TRBJ2-7; the match to TRBD1 covers 9 bases. Per germline, CDR1 MNHEY and CDR2 SMNVEV (reference sequence). This CDR3 region has 15 residues. V was pared by 7 bases and J by 4 bases, with 11 bases of the junction left unmatched.

The chain links TRBV11-2 to TRBJ1-1; no reliable D call. CDR1 and CDR2 from the germline V gene are SGHAT and FQNNGV. This CDR3 region has 15 residues. V dropped 1 base and J dropped 11 bases, with 20 bases sitting between them. In nucleotides, the CDR3 is TGTGCCAGCAGCTTAGGAGGTCTCGGGGAAGGTGATGCTTTCTTT. Encoded protein: CASSLGGLGEGDAFF.

The chain is built from TRBV3-1 (or the pseudogene TRBV3-2) and TRBJ2-5; D remains unclear. The V and J ends lost 1 base and 7 bases respectively, with 16 bases between them. The CDR3 sequence is 15 residues long. CDR1 and CDR2 from the germline V gene are LGHDT and YNNKEL (reference sequence). CDR3 protein: CASSQVRLTARTQYF. The DNA of the CDR3 is TGTGCCAGCAGCCAAGTGAGGCTCACCGCCCGGACCCAGTACTTC.

CDR3 sequence reads: CASSAEGYGYTF. As DNA, the CDR3 is TGTGCCAGCAGTGCAGAGGGCTATGGCTACACCTTC. The rearrangement uses TRBV2 and TRBJ1-2; D unresolved. The CDR3 has 12 amino acids. In germline, CDR1 is SNHLY, CDR2 FYNNEI. Trimming stripped 4 bases from V and 4 bases from J, with 7 bases between.

The rearrangement joins TRBV19 to TRBJ2-3; TRBD2 aligns across 8 bases. Per the germline V gene, CDR1 is LNHDA and CDR2 is SQIVND (reference sequence). J lost 4 bases, V lost 4 bases, and 7 bases had no gene match. The CDR3 covers 15 residues. CDR3 in amino acids: CASSTVSGAPDTQYF. CDR3 nucleotide sequence: TGTGCCAGTAGTACTGTTAGCGGGGCGCCAGATACGCAGTATTTT.

This rearrangement joins TRBV5-1 to TRBJ2-3; TRBD2 agrees at 8 bases. This CDR3 region has 17 residues. Losses at the gene ends were 4 bases for V and 0 bases for J; bases not matched to a gene: 10. Per the germline V gene, CDR1 is SGHRS and CDR2 is YFSETQ. CDR3 bases: TGCGCCAGCAGCCTGGGGACTAGTGGGCCTAGCACAGATACGCAGTATTTT. The encoded protein is CASSLGTSGPSTDTQYF.

This clone was counted between two and nine times. V is TRBV2 and J is TRBJ2-3, with D perhaps TRBD1 (5 bases). Trimming cost V 7 bases and J 8 bases, with 16 bases left between them. The CDR3 has 13 residues. Germline V gives CDR1 SNHLY, CDR2 FYNNEI. The CDR3 here is CASKGAYAATQYF. The CDR3 region has the DNA TGTGCCAGCAAAGGGGCATACGCTGCTACGCAGTATTTT.

This clone has only a few counts. The J gene is TRBJ1-2, the V gene TRBV12-3 or TRBV12-4; D gene ambiguous. V lost 5 bases and J lost 6, with 10 bases in between. This CDR3 is built from 12 residues. CDR3 region: CASSLMGHGYTF. CDR3 in DNA: TGTGCCAGCAGTCTGATGGGCCATGGCTACACCTTC.

Turning to this clone: Relative to the germline gene, one junction end is altered; a read error may explain this. The chain uses TRBV6-1 and TRBJ1-5; the match to TRBD1 covers 9 bases. CDR1 is MNHNS and CDR2 is SASEGT in the germline V gene. This CDR3 spans 15 amino acids. The CDR3 region is CASREGQGYNQPQHF. CDR3 sequence (DNA): TGTGCCAGCAGAGAAGGACAGGGGTACAATCAGCCCCAGCATTTT.